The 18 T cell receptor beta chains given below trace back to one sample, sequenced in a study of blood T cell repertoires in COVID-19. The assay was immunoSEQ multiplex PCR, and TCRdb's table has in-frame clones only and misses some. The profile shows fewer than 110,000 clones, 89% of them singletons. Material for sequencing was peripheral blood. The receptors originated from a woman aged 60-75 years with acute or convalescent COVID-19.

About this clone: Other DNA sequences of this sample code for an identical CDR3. CDR3 DNA: TGTGCCACCGGGAGCTCTGGAAACACCATATATTTT. This sequence encodes CATGSSGNTIYF. V is TRBV19 and J is TRBJ1-3; D gene ambiguous. The V end lost 10 bases, the J end lost 0 bases, and 7 bases lay between the germline ends. The CDR3 runs to 12 residues. Germline CDR1 reads LNHDA; CDR2 reads SQIVND (reference sequence).

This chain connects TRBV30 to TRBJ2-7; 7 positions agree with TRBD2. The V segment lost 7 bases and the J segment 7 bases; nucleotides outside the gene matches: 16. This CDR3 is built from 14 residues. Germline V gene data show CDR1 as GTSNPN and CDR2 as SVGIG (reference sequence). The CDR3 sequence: CASSSGTTSGEQYV. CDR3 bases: TGTGCCTCCTCATCCGGGACTACCTCTGGGGAGCAGTACGTC.

This chain's CDR3 is CASRHRGYGANVLTF. The CDR3 DNA reads as TGTGCCAGCAGACACCGGGGGTATGGGGCCAACGTCCTGACTTTC. V gene TRBV11-3 combines with J gene TRBJ2-6, with a possible D match to TRBD2 (6 bases). V lost 6 bases, J lost 3 bases, and 12 bases lay in between. CDR3 length: 15 amino acids. Germline CDR1 is SGHNT and CDR2 is YENEEA.

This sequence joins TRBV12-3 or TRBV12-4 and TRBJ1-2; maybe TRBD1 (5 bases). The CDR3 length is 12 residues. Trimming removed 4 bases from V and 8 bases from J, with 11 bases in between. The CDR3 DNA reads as TGTGCCAGCAGTTCCAGGGTAGGGGGCTACACCTTC. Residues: CASSSRVGGYTF.

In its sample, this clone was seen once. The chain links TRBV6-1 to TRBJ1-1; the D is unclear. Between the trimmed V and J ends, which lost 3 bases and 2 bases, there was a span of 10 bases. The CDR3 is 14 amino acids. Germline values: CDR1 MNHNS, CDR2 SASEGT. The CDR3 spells CASSDDKPNTEAFF. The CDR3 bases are TGTGCCAGCAGTGATGACAAACCTAACACTGAAGCTTTCTTT.

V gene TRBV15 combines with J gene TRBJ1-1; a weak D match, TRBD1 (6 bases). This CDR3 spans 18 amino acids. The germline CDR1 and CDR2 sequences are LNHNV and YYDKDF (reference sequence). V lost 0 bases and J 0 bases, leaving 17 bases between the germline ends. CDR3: CATSRDPGQKTMNTEAFF. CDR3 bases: TGTGCCACCAGCAGAGACCCAGGACAGAAGACTATGAACACTGAAGCTTTCTTT. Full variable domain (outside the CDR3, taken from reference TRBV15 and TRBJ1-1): DAMVIQNPRYQVTQFGKPVTLSCSQTLNHNVMYWYQQKSSQAPKLLFHYYDKDFNNEADTPDNFQSRRPNTSFCFLDIRSPGLGDTAMYLCATSRDPGQKTMNTEAFFGQGTRLTVV.

CDR3 in DNA: TGCAGCGCGGCTCGAGAGCAAGAGACCCAGTACTTC. This sequence encodes CSAAREQETQYF. The chain recombines TRBV29-1 with TRBJ2-5; D remains unclear. Germline values: CDR1 SQVTM, CDR2 ANQGSEA. CDR3 size: 12 residues. V was shortened by 7 bases and J by 2 bases, with 11 bases between the two germline ends.

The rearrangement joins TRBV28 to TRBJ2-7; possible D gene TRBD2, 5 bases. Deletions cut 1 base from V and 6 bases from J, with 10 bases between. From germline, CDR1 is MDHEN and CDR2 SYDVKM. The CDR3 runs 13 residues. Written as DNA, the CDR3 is TGTGCCAGCAGTTTATATCCCGGAGGCGAGCAGTACTTC. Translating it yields CASSLYPGGEQYF. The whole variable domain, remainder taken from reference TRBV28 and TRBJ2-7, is DVKVTQSSRYLVKRTGEKVFLECVQDMDHENMFWYRQDPGLGLRLIYFSYDVKMKEKGDIPEGYSVSREKKERFSLILESASTNQTSMYLCASSLYPGGEQYFGPGTRLTVT.

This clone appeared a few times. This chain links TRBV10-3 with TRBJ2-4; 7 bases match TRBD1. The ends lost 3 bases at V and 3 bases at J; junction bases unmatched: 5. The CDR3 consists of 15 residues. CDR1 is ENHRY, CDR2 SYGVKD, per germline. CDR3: CAISDGDRVKNIQYF. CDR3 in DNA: TGTGCCATCAGTGATGGAGACAGGGTCAAAAACATTCAGTACTTC.

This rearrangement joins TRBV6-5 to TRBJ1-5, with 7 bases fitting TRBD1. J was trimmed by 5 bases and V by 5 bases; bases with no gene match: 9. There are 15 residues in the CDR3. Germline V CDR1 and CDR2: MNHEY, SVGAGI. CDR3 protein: CASSPPDRWDQPQHF. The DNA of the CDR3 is TGTGCCAGCAGTCCACCGGACAGGTGGGATCAGCCCCAGCATTTT.

The chain's CDR3 is CASSPSGTGVTGYTF. CDR3 nucleotides: TGTGCCAGCTCACCGAGTGGGACAGGGGTTACGGGCTACACCTTC. The rearrangement links TRBV18 to TRBJ1-2, with 10 bases fitting TRBD1. After removal of 3 bases from V and 8 bases from J, the junction contained 9 bases not matched to a gene. Germline V gives CDR1 KGHSH, CDR2 LQKENI. The CDR3 has 15 amino acids.

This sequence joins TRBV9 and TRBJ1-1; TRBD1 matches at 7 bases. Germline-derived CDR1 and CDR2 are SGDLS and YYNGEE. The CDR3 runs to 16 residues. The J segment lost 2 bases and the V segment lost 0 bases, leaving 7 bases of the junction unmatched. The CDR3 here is CASSVGATGTNTEAFF. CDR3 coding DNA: TGTGCCAGCAGCGTAGGGGCGACAGGGACAAACACTGAAGCTTTCTTT. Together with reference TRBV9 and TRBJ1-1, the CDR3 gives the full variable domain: DSGVTQTPKHLITATGQRVTLRCSPRSGDLSVYWYQQSLDQGLQFLIQYYNGEERAKGNILERFSAQQFPDLHSELNLSSLELGDSALYFCASSVGATGTNTEAFFGQGTRLTVV.

Here the CDR3 DNA reads TGCGCCAGCAGCCCACCCCAGGGACTAGCTAGTGAGCAGTTCTTC. Amino acid sequence: CASSPPQGLASEQFF. The V call is TRBV5-1, the J call TRBJ2-1; 9 bases fit TRBD2. The J segment lost 9 bases and the V segment lost 4 bases, leaving 11 bases of the junction unmatched. CDR3 length equals 15 residues. In germline, CDR1 is SGHRS, CDR2 YFSETQ.

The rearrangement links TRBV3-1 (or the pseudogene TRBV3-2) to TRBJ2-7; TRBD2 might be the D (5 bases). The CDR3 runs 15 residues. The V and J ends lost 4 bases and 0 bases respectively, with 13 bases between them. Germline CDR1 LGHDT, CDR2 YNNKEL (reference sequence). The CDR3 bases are TGTGCCAGCAGCCTGGGCGGAGGATTCTCCTACGAGCAGTACTTC. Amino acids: CASSLGGGFSYEQYF.

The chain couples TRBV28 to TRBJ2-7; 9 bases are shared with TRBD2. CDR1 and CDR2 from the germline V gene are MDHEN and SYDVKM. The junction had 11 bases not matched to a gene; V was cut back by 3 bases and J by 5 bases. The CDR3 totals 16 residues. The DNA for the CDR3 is TGTGCCAGCAGTTTGGGTGGCGCGGGAGGGAGGCACGAGCAGTACTTC. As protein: CASSLGGAGGRHEQYF.

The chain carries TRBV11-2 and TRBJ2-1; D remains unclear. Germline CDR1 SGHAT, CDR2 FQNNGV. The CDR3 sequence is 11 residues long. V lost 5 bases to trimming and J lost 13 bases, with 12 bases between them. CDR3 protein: CASSHSHEQFF. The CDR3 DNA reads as TGTGCCAGCAGCCACAGCCACGAACAGTTCTTC.

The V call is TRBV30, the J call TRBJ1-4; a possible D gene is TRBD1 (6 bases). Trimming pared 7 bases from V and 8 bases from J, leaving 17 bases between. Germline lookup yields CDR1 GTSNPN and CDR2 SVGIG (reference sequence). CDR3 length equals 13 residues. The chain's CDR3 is CASLQGQGEKLFF. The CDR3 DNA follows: TGTGCCTCTCTACAGGGACAAGGGGAAAAACTGTTTTTT.

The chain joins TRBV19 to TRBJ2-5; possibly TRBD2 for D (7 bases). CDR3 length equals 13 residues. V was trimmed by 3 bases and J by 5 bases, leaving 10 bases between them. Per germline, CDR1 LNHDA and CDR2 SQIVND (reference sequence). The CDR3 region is CASSMGGAETQYF. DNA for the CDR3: TGTGCCAGTAGTATGGGGGGGGCGGAGACCCAGTACTTC.